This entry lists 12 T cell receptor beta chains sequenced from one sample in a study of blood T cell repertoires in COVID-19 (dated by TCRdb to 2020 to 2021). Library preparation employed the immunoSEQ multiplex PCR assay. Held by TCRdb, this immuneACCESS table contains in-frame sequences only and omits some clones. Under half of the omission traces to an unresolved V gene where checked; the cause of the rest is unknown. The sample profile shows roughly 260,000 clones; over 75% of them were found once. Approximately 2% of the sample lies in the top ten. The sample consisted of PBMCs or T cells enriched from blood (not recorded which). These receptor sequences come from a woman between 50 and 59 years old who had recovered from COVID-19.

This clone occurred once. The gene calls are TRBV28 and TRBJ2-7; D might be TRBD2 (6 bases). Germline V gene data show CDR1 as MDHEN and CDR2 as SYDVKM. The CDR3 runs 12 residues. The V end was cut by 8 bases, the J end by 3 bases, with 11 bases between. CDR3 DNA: TGTGCCAGCGGGGACTCATTCTACGAGCAGTACTTC. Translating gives CASGDSFYEQYF. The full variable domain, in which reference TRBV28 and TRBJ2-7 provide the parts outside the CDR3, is DVKVTQSSRYLVKRTGEKVFLECVQDMDHENMFWYRQDPGLGLRLIYFSYDVKMKEKGDIPEGYSVSREKKERFSLILESASTNQTSMYLCASGDSFYEQYFGPGTRLTVT.

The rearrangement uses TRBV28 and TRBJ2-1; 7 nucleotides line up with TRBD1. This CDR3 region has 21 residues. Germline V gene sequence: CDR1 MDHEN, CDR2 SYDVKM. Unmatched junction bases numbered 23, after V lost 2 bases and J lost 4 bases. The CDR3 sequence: CASSLPRTGPPGPDLYNEQFF. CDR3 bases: TGTGCCAGCAGTTTACCCCGGACAGGACCACCCGGCCCCGACCTTTACAATGAGCAGTTCTTC.

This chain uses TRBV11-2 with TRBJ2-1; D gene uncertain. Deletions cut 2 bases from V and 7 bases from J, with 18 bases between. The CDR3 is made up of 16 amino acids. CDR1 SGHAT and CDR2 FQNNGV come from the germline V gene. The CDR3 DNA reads TGTGCCAGCAGCTTACAACTGGTCCCCGGTTTGAATGAGCAGTTCTTC. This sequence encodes CASSLQLVPGLNEQFF.

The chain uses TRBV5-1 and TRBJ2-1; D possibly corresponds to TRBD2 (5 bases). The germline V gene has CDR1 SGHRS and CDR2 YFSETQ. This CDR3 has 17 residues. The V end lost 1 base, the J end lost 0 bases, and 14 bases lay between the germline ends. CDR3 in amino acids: CASSLHLAVSSYNEQFF. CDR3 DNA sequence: TGCGCCAGCAGCTTGCACCTAGCTGTGAGCTCCTACAATGAGCAGTTCTTC.

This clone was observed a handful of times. CDR3 coding DNA: TGTGCCAGCAGTTTCTGGGGCCGGAAACTGTTTTTT. Protein sequence: CASSFWGRKLFF. The rearrangement links TRBV27 to TRBJ1-4, with D perhaps matching TRBD1 (5 bases). Germline CDR1 reads MNHEY; CDR2 reads SMNVEV (reference sequence). The CDR3 has 12 amino acids. V dropped 3 bases and J dropped 11 bases, with 10 bases sitting between them.

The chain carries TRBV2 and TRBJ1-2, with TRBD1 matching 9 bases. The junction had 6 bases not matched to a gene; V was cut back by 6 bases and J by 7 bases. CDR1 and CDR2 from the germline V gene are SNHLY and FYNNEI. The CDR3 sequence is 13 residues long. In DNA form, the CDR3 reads TGTGCCAGCAGCTGGGACAGGGAGGCTGGCTACACCTTC. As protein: CASSWDREAGYTF.

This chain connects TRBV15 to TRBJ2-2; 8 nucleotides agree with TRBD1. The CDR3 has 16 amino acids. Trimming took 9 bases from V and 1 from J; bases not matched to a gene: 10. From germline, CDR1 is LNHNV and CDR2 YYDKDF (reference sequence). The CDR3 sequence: CATIPGDRLNTGELFF. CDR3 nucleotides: TGTGCCACAATACCGGGGGACAGGCTGAACACCGGGGAGCTGTTTTTT.

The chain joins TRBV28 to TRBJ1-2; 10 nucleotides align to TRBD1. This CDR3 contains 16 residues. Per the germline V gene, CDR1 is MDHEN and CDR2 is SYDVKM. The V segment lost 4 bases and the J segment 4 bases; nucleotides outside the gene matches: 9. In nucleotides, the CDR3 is TGTGCCAGCAGTTCCCCGGGGGGACAGGGGTCCTATGGCTACACCTTC. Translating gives CASSSPGGQGSYGYTF.

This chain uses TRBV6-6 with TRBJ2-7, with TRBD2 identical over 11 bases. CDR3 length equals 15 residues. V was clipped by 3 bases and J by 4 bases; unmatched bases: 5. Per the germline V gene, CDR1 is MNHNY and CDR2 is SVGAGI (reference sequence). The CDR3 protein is CASSYGLAGGYEQYF. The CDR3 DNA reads TGTGCCAGCAGTTATGGGCTAGCGGGAGGATACGAGCAGTACTTC.

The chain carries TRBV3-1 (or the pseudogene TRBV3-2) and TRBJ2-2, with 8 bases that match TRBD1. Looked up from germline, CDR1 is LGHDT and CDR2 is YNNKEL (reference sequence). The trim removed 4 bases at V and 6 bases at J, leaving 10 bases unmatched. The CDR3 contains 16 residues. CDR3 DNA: TGTGCCAGCAGCCGGTCTGGCAGGGGGCGCGCCGGGGAGCTGTTTTTT. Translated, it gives CASSRSGRGRAGELFF.

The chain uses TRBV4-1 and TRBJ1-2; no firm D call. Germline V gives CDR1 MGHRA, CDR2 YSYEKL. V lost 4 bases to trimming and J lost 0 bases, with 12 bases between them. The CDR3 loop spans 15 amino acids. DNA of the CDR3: TGCGCCAGCAGCCCCCTCGAGGGTTCTAACTATGGCTACACCTTC. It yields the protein CASSPLEGSNYGYTF.

This CDR3 reads CASSSGRILAKNIQYF. The CDR3, as DNA: TGTGCCAGCAGCTCGGGGAGAATACTAGCCAAAAACATTCAGTACTTC. This chain uses TRBV11-2 with TRBJ2-4; D perhaps matches TRBD2 (5 bases). V was pared by 4 bases and J by 0 bases, with 13 bases between. The CDR3 covers 16 residues. Germline V gene data show CDR1 as SGHAT and CDR2 as FQNNGV.